The 28 T cell receptor beta chains presented below share a single source sample, sequenced in a study of T-cell reconstitution after alpha-beta-depleted transplantation in children. A TCRbeta library incorporating unique molecular identifiers was prepared. TCRdb processed the PCR reads anew with MiXCR; each CDR3 protein has one entry. In the table there are about 980,000 distinct CDR3 sequences, less than 30% of which are singletons. Here the sequenced sample was PBMCs, mostly from graft donor cells, taken 360 days after TCRalphabeta/CD19-depleted stem cell transplant. These receptors were taken from a boy under two years old who had a stem cell transplant for SCID, so the T cells may come from the graft donor.

The chain recombines TRBV10-3 with TRBJ1-2, with 8 nucleotides matching TRBD1. Trimming removed 10 bases from V and 3 bases from J; junction bases left unmatched: 7. The CDR3 covers 13 residues. Germline lookup yields CDR1 ENHRY and CDR2 SYGVKD. The chain's CDR3 is CATWTGLDYGYTF. Here the CDR3 DNA reads TGTGCCACCTGGACAGGGTTGGACTATGGCTACACCTTC.

This clonotype was recorded once. The chain uses TRBV12-3 or TRBV12-4 and TRBJ2-3, with 14 bases that match TRBD2. This CDR3 comprises 16 residues. The J segment lost 4 bases and the V segment lost 3 bases, leaving 3 bases of the junction unmatched. The CDR3 sequence is CASSLKTSGGADTQYF. For the CDR3, the DNA is TGTGCCAGCAGTTTGAAGACTAGCGGGGGGGCAGATACGCAGTATTTT.

V and J are TRBV5-1 and TRBJ2-3; no clear D. Trimming removed 4 bases from V and 0 bases from J, with 15 bases in between. The CDR3 is made up of 16 amino acids. CDR1 and CDR2 from the germline V gene are SGHRS and YFSETQ. Written as DNA, the CDR3 is TGCGCCAGCAGCATGGGGTCTCAAAGAAGCACAGATACGCAGTATTTT. Protein sequence: CASSMGSQRSTDTQYF.

This chain links TRBV19 with TRBJ2-7; 7 nucleotides line up with TRBD1. This CDR3 contains 15 residues. Germline V gene data show CDR1 as LNHDA and CDR2 as SQIVND (reference sequence). The V and J ends lost 3 bases and 6 bases, in that order; junction bases with no gene match: 11. The CDR3 spells CASSIGSGQRTEQYF. CDR3 coding DNA: TGTGCCAGTAGTATCGGGTCGGGACAGAGAACCGAGCAGTACTTC.

V usage is TRBV4-1 and J usage is TRBJ2-5; D gene uncertain. The CDR3 contains 14 residues. CDR1 is MGHRA and CDR2 is YSYEKL in the germline V gene. Trimming left V 1 base short and J 6 bases short, with 12 bases between. CDR3 in amino acids: CASSQAVATKTQYF. CDR3 nucleotides: TGCGCCAGCAGCCAAGCGGTAGCTACGAAGACCCAGTACTTC.

This clonotype was counted a few times. This chain links TRBV29-1 with TRBJ2-7; 9 nucleotides match TRBD2. Germline trimming cut 2 bases from V and 3 bases from J; bases unmatched to any gene: 5. CDR1 SQVTM and CDR2 ANQGSEA come from the germline V gene. The CDR3 sequence is 14 residues long. CDR3 sequence: CSVELAGMIYEQYF. The CDR3 nucleotides are TGCAGCGTTGAACTAGCGGGGATGATCTACGAGCAGTACTTC.

CDR3 loop: CSARDEAGEETQYF. The CDR3 nucleotides read TGCAGTGCTAGAGATGAAGCAGGGGAAGAGACCCAGTACTTC. The V call is TRBV20-1, the J call TRBJ2-5; weak D call: TRBD1 (6 bases). Looked up from germline, CDR1 is DFQATT and CDR2 is SNEGSKA (reference sequence). Trimming took 0 bases from V and 3 from J, leaving 11 bases between them. The CDR3 totals 14 residues.

This rearrangement joins TRBV28 to TRBJ1-5; possible D gene TRBD1, 6 bases. V lost 2 bases and J lost 0, with 11 bases in between. The CDR3 runs 16 residues. The V gene's germline CDR1 is MDHEN and CDR2 SYDVKM. The CDR3 coding sequence is TGTGCCAGCAGTTTACCCACAGGGTATAGCAATCAGCCCCAGCATTTT. It encodes CASSLPTGYSNQPQHF. The full variable domain, completed using reference TRBV28 and TRBJ1-5, is DVKVTQSSRYLVKRTGEKVFLECVQDMDHENMFWYRQDPGLGLRLIYFSYDVKMKEKGDIPEGYSVSREKKERFSLILESASTNQTSMYLCASSLPTGYSNQPQHFGDGTRLSIL.

J is TRBJ2-5 and V is TRBV7-6; tentative D call: TRBD2 (6 bases). The CDR3 covers 15 residues. CDR1 is SGHVS and CDR2 is FNYEAQ in the germline V gene. V was pared by 7 bases and J by 4 bases, with 19 bases between. The CDR3 region is CASKGTDSVGETQYF. CDR3 bases: TGTGCCAGCAAGGGGACTGATAGCGTAGGAGAGACCCAGTACTTC.

V is TRBV28 and J is TRBJ2-1; TRBD1 agrees at 8 bases. The germline V gene encodes CDR1 MDHEN and CDR2 SYDVKM. The J segment lost 6 bases and the V segment lost 7 bases, leaving 14 bases of the junction unmatched. This CDR3 spans 16 amino acids. The CDR3: CASKGMDRVVSNEQFF. CDR3 bases: TGTGCCAGCAAAGGAATGGACAGGGTCGTAAGCAATGAGCAGTTCTTC.

J is TRBJ2-1 and V is TRBV6-5; tentative D call: TRBD2 (5 bases). Trimming removed 2 bases from V and 8 bases from J, with 16 bases in between. In germline, CDR1 is MNHEY, CDR2 SVGAGI. The CDR3 covers 15 residues. The CDR3 nucleotides read TGTGCCAGCAGTTACACCCGGGTGGCGGGCGATGAGCAGTTCTTC. Protein product: CASSYTRVAGDEQFF.

This chain uses TRBV5-1 with TRBJ1-5, with TRBD1 matching over 10 bases. Germline V gene data show CDR1 as SGHRS and CDR2 as YFSETQ. This CDR3 contains 16 residues. V lost 4 bases and J lost 6; bases outside the gene matches: 10. The DNA for the CDR3 is TGCGCCAGCAGCCCTACCGGGACAGGGGCTATTCAGCCCCAGCATTTT. Amino acids: CASSPTGTGAIQPQHF.

The chain is built from TRBV5-1 and TRBJ2-5; no clear D. The CDR3 has 16 residues. The V gene's germline CDR1 is SGHRS and CDR2 YFSETQ. Trimming left V 1 base short and J 5 bases short, with 18 bases between. The CDR3 DNA is TGCGCCAGCAGCTTGTTCGGGTACGACGTGGCGGAGACCCAGTACTTC. Its translation is CASSLFGYDVAETQYF.

This chain joins TRBV15 and TRBJ2-3, with TRBD1 as a possible D gene (5 bases). Germline CDR1 is LNHNV and CDR2 is YYDKDF (reference sequence). The CDR3 totals 14 residues. The ends were cut back, 3 bases at V and 0 bases at J, with 7 bases in the middle. Here the CDR3 DNA reads TGTGCCACCAGCAGTGACAGCAGCACAGATACGCAGTATTTT. Protein: CATSSDSSTDTQYF.

This sequence joins TRBV5-1 and TRBJ1-1, with unresolved D. CDR1 is SGHRS and CDR2 is YFSETQ in the germline V gene. Trimming shortened V by 8 bases and J by 2 bases, and 13 bases separated the two germline ends. CDR3 length: 13 residues. The CDR3 here is CASRGRANTEAFF. CDR3 DNA sequence: TGCGCCAGTCGCGGGAGGGCCAACACTGAAGCTTTCTTT.

The rearrangement joins TRBV9 to TRBJ1-1; unclear D gene. From germline, CDR1 is SGDLS and CDR2 YYNGEE. The V gene lost 2 bases and the J gene lost 4 bases, with 9 bases spanning the gap. The CDR3 runs 13 residues. CDR3 sequence: CASSVDPGTEAFF. CDR3 DNA: TGTGCCAGCAGCGTGGACCCGGGCACTGAAGCTTTCTTT.

This clonotype was picked up a small number of times. The chain couples TRBV15 to TRBJ2-1; D uncertain. The CDR3 is 16 amino acids. V lost 1 base, J lost 8 bases, and 18 bases lay in between. Germline CDR1 LNHNV, CDR2 YYDKDF (reference sequence). The CDR3 DNA follows: TGTGCCACCAGCAGAGCCCCCCCTGGCAGGTTGGATGAGCAGTTCTTC. This codes for CATSRAPPGRLDEQFF.

This clonotype appeared a few times. The rearrangement links TRBV5-1 to TRBJ2-3, with D perhaps TRBD2 (6 bases). CDR1 and CDR2 (germline): SGHRS, YFSETQ. The CDR3 covers 16 residues. V dropped 2 bases and J dropped 0 bases, with 13 bases sitting between them. This CDR3 is CASSFPSGLSTDTQYF. The CDR3 region has the DNA TGCGCCAGCAGCTTCCCCTCGGGACTGAGCACAGATACGCAGTATTTT.

V gene TRBV5-1 combines with J gene TRBJ2-1; 7 nucleotides agree with TRBD1. Germline lookup yields CDR1 SGHRS and CDR2 YFSETQ. This CDR3 comprises 15 residues. V lost 0 bases and J lost 6; bases outside the gene matches: 6. CDR3 in amino acids: CASSLALRQGNEQFF. The DNA for the CDR3 is TGCGCCAGCAGCTTGGCCCTTAGACAGGGCAATGAGCAGTTCTTC.

The genes are TRBV20-1 and TRBJ1-1, with TRBD1 as a possible D gene (5 bases). V lost 4 bases, J lost 1 base, and 13 bases lay in between. The CDR3 is made up of 14 amino acids. CDR1 and CDR2 (germline): DFQATT, SNEGSKA (reference sequence). The CDR3, as DNA: TGCAGTGCTACCGACGGGGACGGGAACACTGAAGCTTTCTTT. Protein product: CSATDGDGNTEAFF.

This clonotype is judged medium-sized. This chain connects TRBV2 to TRBJ2-3; 10 nucleotides match TRBD2. Germline-derived CDR1 and CDR2 are SNHLY and FYNNEI. The ends lost 6 bases at V and 0 bases at J; junction bases unmatched: 6. The CDR3 loop spans 16 amino acids. This CDR3 reads CASSHHSGGSTDTQYF. In DNA form, the CDR3 reads TGTGCCAGCAGCCACCATAGCGGGGGGAGCACAGATACGCAGTATTTT.

This clonotype was counted between two and nine times. The V call is TRBV27, the J call TRBJ2-7; the D is unclear. The CDR3 length is 15 residues. V gave up 4 bases and J gave up 3 bases, with 16 bases separating them. Germline CDR1 reads MNHEY; CDR2 reads SMNVEV (reference sequence). The CDR3 DNA follows: TGTGCCAGCAGTTCCGTCCTGAACTCCTACTACGAGCAGTACTTC. Protein: CASSSVLNSYYEQYF.

This sequence joins TRBV5-1 and TRBJ2-1; D not certain. Per germline, CDR1 SGHRS and CDR2 YFSETQ. The CDR3 totals 13 residues. V gave up 6 bases and J gave up 0 bases, with 7 bases separating them. DNA of the CDR3: TGCGCCAGCAAGGCCCTCTCCTACAATGAGCAGTTCTTC. The encoded protein is CASKALSYNEQFF.

The chain recombines TRBV28 with TRBJ2-2, with 7 bases that match TRBD2. The CDR3 consists of 16 residues. Trimming removed 8 bases from V and 8 bases from J; junction bases left unmatched: 17. CDR1 is MDHEN, CDR2 SYDVKM, per germline. The CDR3 region has the DNA TGTGCCAGCCTTCTTCGTCTAGCGGATGGGACTGGGGAGCTGTTTTTT. Translating gives CASLLRLADGTGELFF.

This clonotype was counted between two and nine times. The chain recombines TRBV29-1 with TRBJ2-6, with unresolved D. CDR1 is SQVTM, CDR2 ANQGSEA, per germline. Trimming pared 8 bases from V and 0 bases from J, leaving 14 bases between. The CDR3 contains 15 residues. For the CDR3, the DNA is TGCAGCATTCGGACGCGAGGCTCTGGGGCCAACGTCCTGACTTTC. It yields the protein CSIRTRGSGANVLTF.

The chain combines TRBV24-1 with TRBJ2-3; TRBD1 agrees at 8 bases. Per germline, CDR1 KGHDR and CDR2 SFDVKD. V shed 5 bases, J shed 0 bases, and the junction held 0 bases outside the gene matches. CDR3 length: 14 residues. The DNA for the CDR3 is TGTGCCACCAGTGGGGACAGGAGCACAGATACGCAGTATTTT. Translating it yields CATSGDRSTDTQYF.

The genes are TRBV7-2 and TRBJ2-2; no firm D call. This CDR3 spans 15 amino acids. The V and J ends lost 4 bases and 0 bases respectively, with 9 bases between them. CDR1 and CDR2 from the germline V gene are SGHTA and FQGNSA. CDR3 protein: CASSSTFTNTGELFF. The CDR3 DNA sequence: TGTGCCAGCAGCTCGACATTCACGAACACCGGGGAGCTGTTTTTT.

The gene calls are TRBV6-2 or TRBV6-3 and TRBJ1-1, with TRBD1 identical over 7 bases. The CDR3 has 16 residues. From germline, CDR1 is MNHEY and CDR2 SVGEGT. V dropped 2 bases and J dropped 1; count of bases not matched to a gene: 7. The CDR3 protein is CASSYESGQPNTEAFF. For the CDR3, the DNA is TGTGCCAGCAGTTACGAATCGGGACAGCCGAACACTGAAGCTTTCTTT.